This TCR beta chain came from a study of T-cell reconstitution after alpha-beta-depleted transplantation in children. Whole-study findings and limits: T cells produced anew were the main source of T-cell counts and diversity one year after transplant. Expanded graft clones numbering several hundred reportedly gave rise to alpha-beta T cells about two months after transplant.

Library preparation (for TCRbeta) was performed with unique molecular identifiers. TCRdb ran MiXCR on the PCR reads and lists one entry per CDR3 protein. The data hold some 200,000 distinct CDR3 sequences, with 5.5% to 7% observed a single time. This clonotype appeared many times. Its antigen is as yet unknown. Germline assignment: CDR1 SGHAT and CDR2 FQNNGV. V shed 6 bases and J 6 bases; nucleotides not matched to a gene: 8. This CDR3 is built from 15 residues. The V call is TRBV11-2, the J call TRBJ2-2; 9 nucleotides line up with TRBD1. The origin of this receptor is a boy aged 2 to 10 with acute lymphoblastic leukemia, due to receive a stem cell transplant. The sequences come from PBMCs, collected before TCRalphabeta/CD19-depleted stem cell transplant. The CDR3 sequence is CASSSQGASAGELFF. CDR3 coding DNA: TGTGCCAGCAGTTCACAGGGGGCATCGGCCGGGGAGCTGTTTTTT.